The subject of this entry is one T cell receptor beta chain. The data stem from a study of blood T cell repertoires in COVID-19. The CDR3 extends over 14 amino acids. Germline CDR1 MDHEN, CDR2 SYDVKM. Trimming took off 3 bases at V and 4 bases at J, with 12 bases between the two ends. Participants were aged about 18 to 90 years, lived in around 25 US areas, and enrolled virtually. Researchers sorted participants into cohorts using their self-reported clinical history. Assay: immunoSEQ multiplex PCR; the TCRdb copy retains only in-frame clones and omits some. Among tens of thousands of clones listed, roughly 80% were seen once.

The chain couples TRBV28 to TRBJ1-2; no clear D. This receptor was identified in a woman aged 40 to 49 with acute COVID-19. Material: PBMCs or T cells enriched from blood (not recorded which). CDR3: CASSFPPPIYGYTF. For the CDR3, the DNA is TGTGCCAGCAGTTTTCCCCCCCCCATCTATGGCTACACCTTC.